The rows below give T cell receptor beta chains drawn from one sample of a study of blood T cell repertoires in COVID-19. The assay was immunoSEQ multiplex PCR, and TCRdb's table has in-frame clones only and misses some. This table has 330,000 or so clones, approximately 84% appearing once. Sequenced input: PBMCs or T cells enriched from blood (not recorded which). All receptors derive from a woman aged 25 to 39 who had recovered from COVID-19. Each CDR3 is given with its conserved first and last residue. Each record gives: J gene, V gene, clone size, D gene, CDR3 DNA, CDR3 protein. D genes are given only for firm matches. Expanded clones get a size class; other rows say once, few or many, or leave the size out.

TRBJ1-3 TRBV2 - - TGTGCCAGCACCCGCTTAGGGGCCGGAAACACCATATATTTT CASTRLGAGNTIYF
TRBJ2-7 TRBV6-1 - - TGTGCCAGCAGTGAAGTCAGTACCATAGACTACGGGCAGTACTTC CASSEVSTIDYGQYF
TRBJ2-7 TRBV7-2 - TRBD2 TGTGCCAGCAGCTTGGCCCCAATAGCGGGGTACGAGCAGTACTTC CASSLAPIAGYEQYF
TRBJ2-1 TRBV5-1 - TRBD2 TGCGCCAGCAGCTTAGGCGGGGGGCAGTACAATGAGCAGTTCTTC CASSLGGGQYNEQFF
TRBJ1-1 TRBV4-1 - - TGCGCCAGCAGCCTCCGTGGAGGGGAGGGTACTGAAGCTTTCTTT CASSLRGGEGTEAFF
TRBJ1-4 TRBV6-5 - - TGTGCCAGCAGTATTACAGGGTTGGACGAAAAACTGTTTTTT CASSITGLDEKLFF
TRBJ1-1 TRBV2 - - TGTGCCAGCAGTCCACAGGGATCAAACACTGAAGCTTTCTTT CASSPQGSNTEAFF
TRBJ1-1 TRBV5-4 - - TGTGCCAGCAGCTTGACCCGGGACACTGAAGCTTTCTTT CASSLTRDTEAFF
TRBJ1-1 TRBV7-8 - - TGTGCCAGCAGCCCCCGAGAGGGAGGGGAAGCTTTCTTT CASSPREGGEAFF
TRBJ1-2 TRBV2 - - TGTGCCAGCAGTGAACCCAACAGTTTATATGGCTACACCTTC CASSEPNSLYGYTF
TRBJ2-7 TRBV2 - TRBD1 TGTGCCAGCAGTGAAGCGCCGGGACAGGGGGCGATGCACGAGCAGTACTTC CASSEAPGQGAMHEQYF
TRBJ1-5 TRBV5-4 few - TGTGCCAGCAGCTTGGGCGCCCCCGATAGCAATCAGCCCCAGCATTTT CASSLGAPDSNQPQHF